The rows below give T cell receptor beta chains drawn from one sample of a study of blood T cell repertoires in COVID-19. The table came from immunoSEQ multiplex PCR; TCRdb's copy has only in-frame clones and leaves some out. The data contain over 300,000 clones, 86% of them seen just once; the ten biggest clones take up 1.5% to 2%. The sample was peripheral blood. The origin of the receptors is a woman in her forties or fifties with acute or convalescent COVID-19. CDR3s include the opening cysteine and the closing phenylalanine or tryptophan. Each record gives: V gene, clone size, J gene, D gene, CDR3 DNA, CDR3 protein. A D gene is named only where the DNA matches it firmly. A row's size may be missing; if present it is once, few, many or a size class.

v_call: TRBV19; clone_size: NA; j_call: TRBJ1-5; d_call: NA; cdr3_nt: TGTGCCAGTAGTGCCGACAGTCGCAATCAGCCCCAGCATTTT; cdr3_aa: CASSADSRNQPQHF
v_call: TRBV3-1/TRBV3-2; clone_size: NA; j_call: TRBJ2-7; d_call: NA; cdr3_nt: TGTGCCAGCGGTTTCGGGTTATCCTACGAGCAGTACTTC; cdr3_aa: CASGFGLSYEQYF
v_call: TRBV28; clone_size: NA; j_call: TRBJ1-5; d_call: TRBD1; cdr3_nt: TGTGCCAGCAGTTCGTGGACAGGAGACCTCAATCAGCCCCAGCATTTT; cdr3_aa: CASSSWTGDLNQPQHF
v_call: TRBV4-1; clone_size: NA; j_call: TRBJ1-2; d_call: NA; cdr3_nt: TGCGCCAGCAGCCAAGATTGGGCCACCAACTATGGCTACACCTTC; cdr3_aa: CASSQDWATNYGYTF
v_call: TRBV18; clone_size: NA; j_call: TRBJ1-1; d_call: NA; cdr3_nt: TGTGCCAGCTCACCAGGGCAGAACACTGAAGCTTTCTTT; cdr3_aa: CASSPGQNTEAFF
v_call: TRBV5-6; clone_size: NA; j_call: TRBJ2-1; d_call: NA; cdr3_nt: TGTGCCAGCAGCTCACCAACTGACTGGAACAATGAGCAGTTCTTC; cdr3_aa: CASSSPTDWNNEQFF
v_call: TRBV3-1/TRBV3-2; clone_size: NA; j_call: TRBJ2-1; d_call: TRBD2; cdr3_nt: TGTGCCAGCAGCCAAGAAATCGAAGCGGGAGCCACCGGTGAGCAGTTCTTC; cdr3_aa: CASSQEIEAGATGEQFF
v_call: TRBV6-5; clone_size: NA; j_call: TRBJ1-4; d_call: NA; cdr3_nt: TGTGCCAGCAGTTACTCCGTGGGAGGGAGTGAAAAACTGTTTTTT; cdr3_aa: CASSYSVGGSEKLFF
v_call: TRBV2; clone_size: NA; j_call: TRBJ2-3; d_call: NA; cdr3_nt: TGTGCCAGCAGTGAGGGGGCAGTCCGCACAGATACGCAGTATTTT; cdr3_aa: CASSEGAVRTDTQYF
v_call: TRBV24-1; clone_size: NA; j_call: TRBJ2-2; d_call: NA; cdr3_nt: TGTGCCACCAGATCCGACGGGGTTTCGGGGGAGCTGTTTTTT; cdr3_aa: CATRSDGVSGELFF
v_call: TRBV2; clone_size: NA; j_call: TRBJ2-5; d_call: TRBD2; cdr3_nt: TGTGCCAGCAGTGCCGCCCACTCCTCGCGGCTAGCGGGAGAGACCCAGTACTTC; cdr3_aa: CASSAAHSSRLAGETQYF
v_call: TRBV7-7; clone_size: NA; j_call: TRBJ1-4; d_call: TRBD1; cdr3_nt: TGTGCCAGCAGCCTCGGGACAGCTGCAACTAATGAAAAACTGTTTTTT; cdr3_aa: CASSLGTAATNEKLFF
v_call: TRBV18; clone_size: NA; j_call: TRBJ2-1; d_call: NA; cdr3_nt: TGTGCCAGCTCACCGCTTAAACCCGAGAAGCAGTTCTTC; cdr3_aa: CASSPLKPEKQFF
v_call: TRBV7-2; clone_size: NA; j_call: TRBJ1-4; d_call: NA; cdr3_nt: TGTGCCAGCAGGGTGGGAGAAAGGGGGGAAAAACTGTTTTTT; cdr3_aa: CASRVGERGEKLFF
v_call: TRBV28; clone_size: NA; j_call: TRBJ2-1; d_call: TRBD2; cdr3_nt: TGTGCCAGCAGGAGTAGCGGGATCTCTGGTGAGCAGTTCTTC; cdr3_aa: CASRSSGISGEQFF
v_call: TRBV5-1; clone_size: NA; j_call: TRBJ2-7; d_call: NA; cdr3_nt: TGCGCCAGCAGCTTGACAGGGTATTCCTACGAGCAGTACTTC; cdr3_aa: CASSLTGYSYEQYF
v_call: TRBV5-1; clone_size: NA; j_call: TRBJ2-3; d_call: NA; cdr3_nt: TGCGCCAGCAGCTTGGTCTTCCTGACAGATACGCAGTATTTT; cdr3_aa: CASSLVFLTDTQYF
v_call: TRBV6-2/TRBV6-3; clone_size: NA; j_call: TRBJ2-3; d_call: TRBD2; cdr3_nt: TGTGCCAGCAGTTCCCGGACTAGCGGGAGCACAGATACGCAGTATTTT; cdr3_aa: CASSSRTSGSTDTQYF
v_call: TRBV7-6; clone_size: NA; j_call: TRBJ1-3; d_call: NA; cdr3_nt: TGTGCCAGCAGCTCAGACGTTGGAGCGGGAAACACCATATATTTT; cdr3_aa: CASSSDVGAGNTIYF
v_call: TRBV28; clone_size: NA; j_call: TRBJ1-2; d_call: NA; cdr3_nt: TGTGCCAGCAGACTCGCAGGCTATGGCTACACCTTC; cdr3_aa: CASRLAGYGYTF
v_call: TRBV28; clone_size: NA; j_call: TRBJ2-7; d_call: TRBD2; cdr3_nt: TGTGCCAGCAGTTTTGGACCACGAGGGACTAGCGGCTCCTACGAGCAGTACTTC; cdr3_aa: CASSFGPRGTSGSYEQYF
v_call: TRBV27; clone_size: NA; j_call: TRBJ1-1; d_call: NA; cdr3_nt: TGTGCCAGCAGTTTAGGGGGGACCACCGAAGCTTTCTTT; cdr3_aa: CASSLGGTTEAFF
v_call: TRBV9; clone_size: NA; j_call: TRBJ2-1; d_call: TRBD1; cdr3_nt: TGTGCCAGCAGCGCGGGACAGATGAAGCAGTTCTTC; cdr3_aa: CASSAGQMKQFF
v_call: TRBV20-1; clone_size: NA; j_call: TRBJ2-7; d_call: TRBD2; cdr3_nt: TGCAGTGCTAGTAATGGGGGGGTAGACGAGCAGTACTTC; cdr3_aa: CSASNGGVDEQYF
v_call: TRBV10-3; clone_size: NA; j_call: TRBJ1-5; d_call: NA; cdr3_nt: TGTGCCATCAGTGAGGGGGGGACCGGGCAGCCCCAGCATTTT; cdr3_aa: CAISEGGTGQPQHF
v_call: TRBV7-9; clone_size: NA; j_call: TRBJ1-1; d_call: TRBD1; cdr3_nt: TGTGCCAGCAGCTCAGCATGGGGCAGGGGGCGGATCACTGAAGCTTTCTTT; cdr3_aa: CASSSAWGRGRITEAFF
v_call: TRBV5-8; clone_size: NA; j_call: TRBJ2-7; d_call: TRBD1; cdr3_nt: TGTGCCAGCAGCTCAATACGACAGGGGGCCTACGAGCAGTACTTC; cdr3_aa: CASSSIRQGAYEQYF
v_call: TRBV4-2; clone_size: few; j_call: TRBJ2-7; d_call: TRBD1; cdr3_nt: TGTGCCAGCAGCGTCCGACAGGGGCTAGCTAGGGAGCAGTACTTC; cdr3_aa: CASSVRQGLAREQYF
v_call: TRBV7-2; clone_size: once; j_call: TRBJ1-5; d_call: TRBD1; cdr3_nt: TGTGCCAGCAGCGACCCCGGGACAGGGTATCAGCCCCAGCATTTT; cdr3_aa: CASSDPGTGYQPQHF
v_call: TRBV19; clone_size: NA; j_call: TRBJ1-4; d_call: TRBD1; cdr3_nt: TGTGCCAGTAGTACCCGAAACAGGGGGTATAATGAAAAACTGTTTTTT; cdr3_aa: CASSTRNRGYNEKLFF
v_call: TRBV5-5; clone_size: NA; j_call: TRBJ2-7; d_call: TRBD1; cdr3_nt: TGTGCCAGCAGCCCGGGACAGCACAACTACGAGCAGTACTTC; cdr3_aa: CASSPGQHNYEQYF
v_call: TRBV29-1; clone_size: NA; j_call: TRBJ1-3; d_call: NA; cdr3_nt: TGCAGCGTTGAAGGTGAACTAGGAAACACCATATATTTT; cdr3_aa: CSVEGELGNTIYF
v_call: TRBV21-1; clone_size: once; j_call: TRBJ2-3; d_call: NA; cdr3_nt: TGTGCCAGCAGCAAGGGAGCGGGAGCGGGGACAGATACGCAGTATTTT; cdr3_aa: CASSKGAGAGTDTQYF
v_call: TRBV11-2; clone_size: NA; j_call: TRBJ1-5; d_call: NA; cdr3_nt: TGTGCCAGCAGCTTAGACCGGGATCAGCCCCAGCATTTT; cdr3_aa: CASSLDRDQPQHF
v_call: TRBV7-9; clone_size: NA; j_call: TRBJ1-4; d_call: TRBD1; cdr3_nt: TGTGCCAGCAGCTTACTGGGACAGGCTAATGAAAAACTGTTTTTT; cdr3_aa: CASSLLGQANEKLFF
v_call: TRBV11-2; clone_size: NA; j_call: TRBJ2-1; d_call: TRBD2; cdr3_nt: TGTGCCAGCAGCTTAGTAGTTAGCGGGAACAATGAGCAGTTCTTC; cdr3_aa: CASSLVVSGNNEQFF
v_call: TRBV19; clone_size: NA; j_call: TRBJ1-4; d_call: TRBD1; cdr3_nt: TGTGCCAGTAGTCCCGGGCAGGGGGACGAAAAACTGTTTTTT; cdr3_aa: CASSPGQGDEKLFF
v_call: TRBV28; clone_size: once; j_call: TRBJ2-3; d_call: TRBD1; cdr3_nt: TGTGCCAGCAGGATGCCTATGGGACAGGGCACAGATACGCAGTATTTT; cdr3_aa: CASRMPMGQGTDTQYF
v_call: TRBV7-9; clone_size: once; j_call: TRBJ2-7; d_call: TRBD1; cdr3_nt: TGTGCCAGCAGCTTAGAAGTATGGGACAGGGCCTACGAGCAGTACTTC; cdr3_aa: CASSLEVWDRAYEQYF
v_call: TRBV2; clone_size: NA; j_call: TRBJ2-7; d_call: NA; cdr3_nt: TGTGCCAGCCGCAGATACGAGCAGTACTTC; cdr3_aa: CASRRYEQYF
v_call: TRBV6-2/TRBV6-3; clone_size: NA; j_call: TRBJ2-3; d_call: NA; cdr3_nt: TGTGCCAGCAGTTACTCGGTCGCTAGTGGATCAGATACGCAGTATTTT; cdr3_aa: CASSYSVASGSDTQYF
v_call: TRBV30; clone_size: NA; j_call: TRBJ2-7; d_call: TRBD1; cdr3_nt: TGTGCCTGGAGTAGGGGGCGAGCCTACGAGCAGTACTTC; cdr3_aa: CAWSRGRAYEQYF
v_call: TRBV10-3; clone_size: NA; j_call: TRBJ1-2; d_call: TRBD1; cdr3_nt: TGTGCCATCAGTGCCTCGGCCGGGACAGGGGACTATGGCTACACCTTC; cdr3_aa: CAISASAGTGDYGYTF
v_call: TRBV5-1; clone_size: NA; j_call: TRBJ2-3; d_call: NA; cdr3_nt: TGCGCCAGCAGCTTGGGTAGTCCCACAGATACGCAGTATTTT; cdr3_aa: CASSLGSPTDTQYF
v_call: TRBV4-2; clone_size: NA; j_call: TRBJ1-5; d_call: NA; cdr3_nt: TGTGCCAGCAGCCAAGATAACGGACAGAATCAGCCCCAGCATTTT; cdr3_aa: CASSQDNGQNQPQHF
v_call: TRBV18; clone_size: once; j_call: TRBJ2-7; d_call: TRBD1; cdr3_nt: TGTGCCAGCTCACACGGGACAGGGGGCCGTGTCAACGAGCAGTACTTC; cdr3_aa: CASSHGTGGRVNEQYF
v_call: TRBV27; clone_size: NA; j_call: TRBJ1-5; d_call: NA; cdr3_nt: TGTGCCAGCAGCTCTAAATCAGGGGGCAATCAGCCCCAGCATTTT; cdr3_aa: CASSSKSGGNQPQHF
v_call: TRBV2; clone_size: NA; j_call: TRBJ2-7; d_call: TRBD1; cdr3_nt: TGTGCCAGCAGTTATCGGACAGGGACCCCCTACGAGCAGTACTTC; cdr3_aa: CASSYRTGTPYEQYF
v_call: TRBV10-3; clone_size: NA; j_call: TRBJ1-3; d_call: TRBD1; cdr3_nt: TGTGCCATCACGACAGGGCAAGTGGATGGAAACACCATATATTTT; cdr3_aa: CAITTGQVDGNTIYF
v_call: TRBV19; clone_size: NA; j_call: TRBJ2-7; d_call: TRBD1; cdr3_nt: TGTGCCAGTAGTATCTCAGGACAGGGTTCCTACGAGCAGTACTTC; cdr3_aa: CASSISGQGSYEQYF
v_call: TRBV11-2; clone_size: NA; j_call: TRBJ2-7; d_call: NA; cdr3_nt: TGTGCCAGCAGCTTAGGTCCAGGGGCCTACGAGCAGTACTTC; cdr3_aa: CASSLGPGAYEQYF
v_call: TRBV3-1/TRBV3-2; clone_size: NA; j_call: TRBJ2-5; d_call: TRBD2; cdr3_nt: TGTGCCAGCAGCCCTCTAGGCGGGAGAGGGGAGACCCAGTACTTC; cdr3_aa: CASSPLGGRGETQYF
v_call: TRBV7-2; clone_size: NA; j_call: TRBJ2-4; d_call: TRBD2; cdr3_nt: TGTGCCAGCAGCTTAGGGCGGGAGAGGGCCAAAAACATTCAGTACTTC; cdr3_aa: CASSLGRERAKNIQYF
v_call: TRBV9; clone_size: NA; j_call: TRBJ1-1; d_call: NA; cdr3_nt: TGTGCCAGCAGCGCCCGGAGAGACACTGAAGCTTTCTTT; cdr3_aa: CASSARRDTEAFF